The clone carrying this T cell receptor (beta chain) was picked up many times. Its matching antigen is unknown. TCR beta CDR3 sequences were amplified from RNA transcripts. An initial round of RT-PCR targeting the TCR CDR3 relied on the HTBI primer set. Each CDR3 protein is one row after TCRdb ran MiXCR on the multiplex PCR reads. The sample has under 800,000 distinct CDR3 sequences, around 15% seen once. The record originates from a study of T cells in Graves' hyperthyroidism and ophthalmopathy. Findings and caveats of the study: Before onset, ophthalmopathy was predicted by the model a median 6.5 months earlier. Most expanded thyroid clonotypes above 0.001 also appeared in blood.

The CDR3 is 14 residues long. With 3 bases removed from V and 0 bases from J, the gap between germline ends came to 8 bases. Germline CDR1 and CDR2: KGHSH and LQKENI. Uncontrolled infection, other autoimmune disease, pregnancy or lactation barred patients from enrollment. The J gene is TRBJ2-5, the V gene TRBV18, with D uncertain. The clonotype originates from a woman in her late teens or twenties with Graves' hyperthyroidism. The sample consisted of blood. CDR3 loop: CASSPPTHQETQYF. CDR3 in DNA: TGTGCCAGCTCACCGCCCACTCACCAAGAGACCCAGTACTTC.